These T cell receptor beta chains were read from a single sample in a study of blood T cell repertoires in COVID-19. Some clones are missing from TCRdb's copy, which holds only in-frame ones; the method was immunoSEQ multiplex PCR. The sample has about 73,000 clones, 65% to 90% seen once. Specimen: peripheral blood. The source is a woman aged 55 to 70 with acute or convalescent COVID-19. The CDR3 runs from the conserved cysteine through the conserved F or W. Clone size, where shown, is once, few, many, or a class for clones that have expanded.

len | abundance | v_gene | CDR3aa
15 | . | TRBV6-5 | CASTPRGGGDETQYF
15 | . | TRBV3-1/TRBV3-2 | CASSPNRAGNYGYTF
16 | . | TRBV6-2/TRBV6-3 | CASSYFPPAGAHEQYF
15 | . | TRBV19 | CASSMDRFSGNTIYF
16 | . | TRBV7-3 | CASSPTGVPQGETQYF
14 | . | TRBV7-2 | CASSIVFTSNEQFF
14 | . | TRBV25-1 | CASSNRGPPYEQYF
13 | . | TRBV30 | CAWIGHMNTEAFF
12 | . | TRBV18 | CASSLGVGEQFF
13 | . | TRBV19 | CASSIGERQPQHF
15 | . | TRBV5-4 | CASSLGLASTDTQYF
13 | . | TRBV6-5 | CASSLEGRTEAFF
14 | once | TRBV18 | CASSPDLRNEKLFF
12 | few | TRBV9 | CASSVTGDEQYF
13 | . | TRBV2 | CASRSRTNEKLFF
13 | . | TRBV7-3 | CASSLSRGEKLFF
16 | . | TRBV5-1 | CASSPPGLAGVDEQFF
16 | . | TRBV5-1 | CASSLTWAGGANVLTF
14 | . | TRBV5-5 | CASSLRGGNTEAFF
12 | . | TRBV28 | CASRWQGVEAFF
16 | . | TRBV9 | CASSVSPEGAYNEQFF
15 | . | TRBV25-1 | CASSDPGKRGNEQFF
13 | . | TRBV5-1 | CASSLMAGEANTF
17 | . | TRBV9 | CASSQRASSGGFPEQFF
15 | . | TRBV7-9 | CASRVTGEGNSPLHF
16 | . | TRBV9 | CASSPRLQGPDEKLFF
13 | . | TRBV12-3/TRBV12-4 | CASVLSGANVLTF
12 | . | TRBV2 | CTQGPTAEGYTF
15 | . | TRBV11-2 | CASSPLGAGGDGYTF
16 | . | TRBV2 | CASSPGTGPYNSPLHF
19 | . | TRBV19 | CASSDRDRGLYSGANVLTF
16 | . | TRBV29-1 | CSVEDPRGRNTGELFF
15 | . | TRBV5-1 | CASSSPDRMNYGYTF
15 | . | TRBV2 | CASSDGGSSGNTIYF
13 | . | TRBV5-4 | CAFQRGGRDEQFF
16 | . | TRBV5-1 | CASSRAVGGTGYEQYF
14 | . | TRBV5-4 | CASSRQGSQSPLHF
14 | . | TRBV6-5 | CASRNSPNTGELFF
13 | . | TRBV3-1/TRBV3-2 | CASSQGAQNIQYF
13 | . | TRBV29-1 | CSARGQSNTEAFF
14 | . | TRBV11-2 | CASSLAQGSYGYTF
18 | . | TRBV4-1 | CASSQDALNTAFGDTIYF
13 | . | TRBV7-2 | CASSLRSNQPQHF
16 | . | TRBV7-9 | CASSLAGANGANVLTF
13 | few | TRBV30 | CAWRAGGSQPQHF
14 | . | TRBV27 | CASSPGTLSYEQYF
17 | . | TRBV19 | CASKMYEGMTQNTEAFF
14 | . | TRBV3-1/TRBV3-2 | CASSHRQGRETQYF
15 | . | TRBV6-5 | CASRDPWTSGGPQFF
15 | . | TRBV7-3 | CASSIQGAPGSIQYF
14 | . | TRBV24-1 | CATSDRAGTDTQYF
16 | . | TRBV6-5 | CASSYRTGGFQETQYF
14 | few | TRBV6-5 | CASKTQTGNTEAFF
15 | . | TRBV5-4 | CASSFGQESYNEQFF
16 | . | TRBV4-2 | CASSQVGGGQGDTQYF
15 | . | TRBV5-1 | CASSTQTGVNTEAFF
14 | . | TRBV5-1 | CASSLVGYNTEAFF
15 | . | TRBV18 | CASSPQAGVGSPLHF
12 | few | TRBV2 | CASSNRGGIQYF
16 | once | TRBV4-2 | CASSPLGGDLNTEAFF